This T cell receptor beta chain was identified during a study of PD-L1 blockade in urothelial cancer. Study overall: Median T cell yield from blood was about 150,000.

TCRdb's copy holds only in-frame clones and misses some; the assay was immunoSEQ multiplex PCR. The sample holds tens of thousands of clones; approximately 86% are singletons and the top ten take 5% to 6%. The diagnosis in patients was locally advanced or metastatic urothelial carcinoma. Germline V CDR1 and CDR2: SGHNT, YYREEE (reference sequence). The CDR3 is 18 amino acids. Germline trimming cut 4 bases from V and 0 bases from J; bases unmatched to any gene: 15. The input for sequencing was PBMCs, taken around atezolizumab (anti-PD-L1) treatment. This receptor was obtained from a woman in her 70s with urothelial cancer. The genes are TRBV5-4 and TRBJ1-1, with TRBD1 identical over 7 bases. CDR3 in DNA: TGTGCCAGCAGCCCAAACGGTGGGACAGTAGGTTTGAACACTGAAGCTTTCTTT. This sequence encodes CASSPNGGTVGLNTEAFF.